This entry concerns a single TCR beta chain. Expressed TCRB transcripts got sequenced, as all isolated RNA was reverse transcribed. The table came from immunoSEQ multiplex PCR; TCRdb's copy has only in-frame clones and leaves some out. This repertoire shows about 900,000 clones, roughly 17% found once; its top ten account for 0.023%. The source of the sample is a study of beta chain features in type 1 diabetes. Study overall: The patient and healthy donor groups were comparable for age, gender and cell yields.

CDR1 and CDR2 (germline): KGHSH, LQKENI. With V trimmed by 6 bases and J by 5 bases, 2 bases remained unmatched. The CDR3 runs to 13 residues. The source is a woman aged 18-29 years in good health. The chain recombines TRBV18 with TRBJ1-2, with 11 positions matching TRBD1. The specimen sequenced was naive CD4+ T cells from blood. CDR3 DNA: TGTGCCAGCTCCGGACAGGGGGCTTATGGCTACACCTTC. Translated: CASSGQGAYGYTF.